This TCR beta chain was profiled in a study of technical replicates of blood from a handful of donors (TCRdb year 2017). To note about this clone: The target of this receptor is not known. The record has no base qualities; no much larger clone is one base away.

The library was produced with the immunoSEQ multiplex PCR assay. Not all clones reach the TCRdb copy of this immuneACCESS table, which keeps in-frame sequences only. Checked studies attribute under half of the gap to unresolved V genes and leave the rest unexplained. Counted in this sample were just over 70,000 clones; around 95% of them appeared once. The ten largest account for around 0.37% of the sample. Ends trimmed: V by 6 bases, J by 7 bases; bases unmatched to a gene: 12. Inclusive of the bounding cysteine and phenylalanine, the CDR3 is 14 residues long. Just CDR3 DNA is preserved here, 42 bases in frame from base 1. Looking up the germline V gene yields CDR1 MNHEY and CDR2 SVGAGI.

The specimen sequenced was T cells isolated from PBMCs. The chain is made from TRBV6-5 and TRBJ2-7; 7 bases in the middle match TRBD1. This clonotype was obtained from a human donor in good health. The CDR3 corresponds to CASRPYRTGGEQYF. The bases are TGTGCCAGCAGGCCGTATCGGACAGGTGGAGAGCAGTACTTC.